The present entry profiles one T cell receptor beta chain with its context. Sample-barcoded 5' priming and a J-beta primer mix drove a second PCR of about 7 to 11 cycles. TCRdb ran MiXCR on the 5' RACE reads and lists one entry per CDR3 protein. The data hold about 1.1 million distinct CDR3 sequences, with roughly two fifths observed a single time. The data were taken from a study of blood T cells in healthy people across ages. Overall study context: With template switching, about one barcoded beta molecule was captured per two T cells.

This receptor was identified in a young man in good health. The sequencing input was blood.

The CDR3 bases are TGCAGTGCCCCGGGACGTTTGTATGGCTACACCTTC. This encodes CSAPGRLYGYTF. This sequence joins TRBV20-1 and TRBJ1-2; possible D gene TRBD1, 5 bases. Germline-derived CDR1 and CDR2 are DFQATT and SNEGSKA (reference sequence). The CDR3 is 12 amino acids. The ends were cut back, 6 bases at V and 5 bases at J, with 13 bases in the middle.